The text below deals with one T cell receptor (beta chain). Its antigen remains unknown. The record originates from a study of shared clonotypes between healthy human individuals. The study, taken as a whole, reports: Rarefaction showed that sequencing of sorted subsets was incomplete (despite large depth). Some clonotypes were shared by all four sorted-subset donors, while others were not shared. The non-shared ones had lower generation probabilities than the shared ones.

Method: immunoSEQ multiplex PCR; TCRdb's copy keeps in-frame clones and lacks some. In the table there are roughly 700,000 clones, around two thirds of which are singletons. V lost 5 bases, J lost 2 bases, and 13 bases lay in between. Germline V lookup: CDR1 MDHEN, CDR2 SYDVKM. This CDR3 is built from 14 residues. The clonotype was recovered from a woman aged 30 to 39 in good health. This chain joins TRBV28 and TRBJ2-7; TRBD1 is a possible D gene (5 bases). The sequenced material came from memory CD4+ T cells sorted from blood. The subset is: CD45RA-negative fraction. This CDR3 is CASSRQIEPYEQYF. The CDR3 DNA follows: TGTGCCAGCAGTAGACAGATTGAGCCCTACGAGCAGTACTTC.